The subject of this entry is one TCR beta chain. Antigen: not known. New diagnoses, under 2 months' duration, and ages 18 to 65 characterized the hyperthyroidism patients. Certain patients were not enrolled. These were patients with other autoimmune diseases, uncontrolled infections, pregnancy or lactation. This sample is part of a study of Graves' ophthalmopathy and Graves' hyperthyroidism. Study-wide results and caveats: In blood appeared most of the expanded thyroid clonotypes whose frequency exceeded 0.001. Progression of ophthalmopathy was predicted by the model with about 68% sensitivity and just under 75% specificity.

Amplified material comprised TCR beta CDR3 regions derived from RNA transcripts. First-round RT-PCR employed HTBI primers, with a second-round multiplex PCR after it. TCRdb processed the multiplex PCR reads anew with MiXCR; each CDR3 protein has one entry. The sample records over a million distinct CDR3 sequences, less than 45% being singletons. The CDR3 covers 17 residues. With 0 bases clipped from V and 1 base from J, the junction kept 6 bases outside the gene matches. The germline V gene encodes CDR1 SGHRS and CDR2 YFSETQ. The gene calls are TRBV5-1 and TRBJ1-1; 10 bases agree with TRBD1. The sample taken for sequencing was peripheral blood or thyroid tissue (not recorded which). The source is an adult man with Graves' hyperthyroidism. DNA of the CDR3: TGCGCCAGCAGCTTGGGCGGGACAGGGGTGGGGAACACTGAAGCTTTCTTT. Its protein is CASSLGGTGVGNTEAFF.